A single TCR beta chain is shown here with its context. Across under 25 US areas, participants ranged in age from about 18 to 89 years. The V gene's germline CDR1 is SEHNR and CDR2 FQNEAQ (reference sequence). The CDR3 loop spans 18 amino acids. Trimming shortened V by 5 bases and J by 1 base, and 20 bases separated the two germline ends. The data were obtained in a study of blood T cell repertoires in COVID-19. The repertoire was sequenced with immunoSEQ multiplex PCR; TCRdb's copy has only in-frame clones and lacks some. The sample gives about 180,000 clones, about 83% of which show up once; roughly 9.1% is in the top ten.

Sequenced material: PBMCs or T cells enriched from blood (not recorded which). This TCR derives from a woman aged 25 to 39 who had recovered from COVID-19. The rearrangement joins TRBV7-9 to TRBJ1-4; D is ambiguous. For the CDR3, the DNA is TGTGCCAGCAGCCTTCTGACAACAGTCCCCCAAACTAATGAAAAACTGTTTTTT. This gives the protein CASSLLTTVPQTNEKLFF.